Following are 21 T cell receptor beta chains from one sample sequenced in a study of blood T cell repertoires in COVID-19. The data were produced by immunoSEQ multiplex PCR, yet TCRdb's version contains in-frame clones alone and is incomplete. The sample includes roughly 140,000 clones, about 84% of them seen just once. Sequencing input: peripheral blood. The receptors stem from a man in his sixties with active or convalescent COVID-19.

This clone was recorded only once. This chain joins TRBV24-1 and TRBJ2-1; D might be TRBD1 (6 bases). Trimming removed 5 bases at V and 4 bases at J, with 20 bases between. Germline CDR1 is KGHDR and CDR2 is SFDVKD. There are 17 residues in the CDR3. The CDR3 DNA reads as TGTGCCACCAGTGGTCTCCCCAGGGGATCACAATACAATGAGCAGTTCTTC. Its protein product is CATSGLPRGSQYNEQFF.

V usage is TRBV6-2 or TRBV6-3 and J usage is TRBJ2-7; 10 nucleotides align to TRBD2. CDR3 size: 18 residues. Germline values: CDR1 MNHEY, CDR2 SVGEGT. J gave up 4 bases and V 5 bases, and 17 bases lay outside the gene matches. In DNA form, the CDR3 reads TGTGCCAGCAGTCCCCTGGGGGGTACTAAGCGGGAGGGATACGAGCAGTACTTC. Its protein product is CASSPLGGTKREGYEQYF.

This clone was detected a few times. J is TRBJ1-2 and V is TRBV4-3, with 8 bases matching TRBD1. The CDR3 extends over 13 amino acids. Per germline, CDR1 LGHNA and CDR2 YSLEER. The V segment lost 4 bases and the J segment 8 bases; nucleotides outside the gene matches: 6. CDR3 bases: TGCGCCAGCAGCCCCGACAGGGGTTGGGGCTACACCTTC. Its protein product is CASSPDRGWGYTF.

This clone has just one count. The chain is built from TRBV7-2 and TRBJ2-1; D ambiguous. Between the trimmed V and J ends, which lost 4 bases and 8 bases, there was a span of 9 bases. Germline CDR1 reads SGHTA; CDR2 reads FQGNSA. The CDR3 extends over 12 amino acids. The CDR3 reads CASSSPRDEQFF. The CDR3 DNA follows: TGTGCCAGCAGCTCCCCTCGGGATGAGCAGTTCTTC.

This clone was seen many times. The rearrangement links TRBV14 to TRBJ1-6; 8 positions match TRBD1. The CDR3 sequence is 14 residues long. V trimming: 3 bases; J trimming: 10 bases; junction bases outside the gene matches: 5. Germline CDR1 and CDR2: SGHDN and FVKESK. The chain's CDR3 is CASSQRTGLSPLHF. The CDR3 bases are TGTGCCAGCAGCCAGAGGACAGGGTTATCACCCCTCCACTTT. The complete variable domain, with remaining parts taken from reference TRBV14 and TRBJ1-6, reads EAGVTQFPSHSVIEKGQTVTLRCDPISGHDNLYWYRRVMGKEIKFLLHFVKESKQDESGMPNNRFLAERTGGTYSTLKVQPAELEDSGVYFCASSQRTGLSPLHFGNGTRLTVT.

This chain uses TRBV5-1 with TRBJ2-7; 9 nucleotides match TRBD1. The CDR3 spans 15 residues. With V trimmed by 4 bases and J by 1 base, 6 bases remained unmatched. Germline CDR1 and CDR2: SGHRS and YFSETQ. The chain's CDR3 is CASSPVGQGSYEQYF. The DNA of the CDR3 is TGCGCCAGCAGCCCAGTGGGACAGGGTTCCTACGAGCAGTACTTC.

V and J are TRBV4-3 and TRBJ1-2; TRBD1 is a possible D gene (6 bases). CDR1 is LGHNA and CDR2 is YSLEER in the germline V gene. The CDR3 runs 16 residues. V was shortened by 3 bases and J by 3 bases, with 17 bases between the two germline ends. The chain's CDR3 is CASSQSTGMFDYGYTF. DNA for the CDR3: TGCGCCAGCAGCCAGTCGACAGGCATGTTTGACTATGGCTACACCTTC.

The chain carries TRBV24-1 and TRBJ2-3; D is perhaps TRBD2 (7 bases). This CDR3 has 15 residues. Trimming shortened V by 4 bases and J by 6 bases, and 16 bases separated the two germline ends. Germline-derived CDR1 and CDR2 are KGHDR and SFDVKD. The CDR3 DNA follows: TGTGCCACCAGTGAACCCGGGGGGCCCTCGGATACGCAGTATTTT. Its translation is CATSEPGGPSDTQYF.

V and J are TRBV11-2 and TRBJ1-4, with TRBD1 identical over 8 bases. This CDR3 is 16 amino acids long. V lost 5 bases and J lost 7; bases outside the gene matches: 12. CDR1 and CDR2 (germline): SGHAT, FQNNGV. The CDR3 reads CASSPRPGTGSEKLFF. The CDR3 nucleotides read TGTGCCAGCAGCCCCCGCCCGGGGACAGGTAGTGAAAAACTGTTTTTT.

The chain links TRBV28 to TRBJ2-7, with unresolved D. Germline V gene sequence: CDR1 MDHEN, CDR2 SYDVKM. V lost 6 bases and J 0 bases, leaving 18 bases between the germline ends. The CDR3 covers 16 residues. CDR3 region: CASSPAQARFSYEQYF. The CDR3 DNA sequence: TGTGCCAGCAGCCCCGCGCAGGCCCGATTCTCCTACGAGCAGTACTTC.

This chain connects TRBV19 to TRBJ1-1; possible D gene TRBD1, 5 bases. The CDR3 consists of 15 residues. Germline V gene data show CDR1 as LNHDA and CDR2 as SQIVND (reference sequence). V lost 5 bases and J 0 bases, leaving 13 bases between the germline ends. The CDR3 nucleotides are TGTGCCAGTAGTGCGACAGTTTTATTGAACACTGAAGCTTTCTTT. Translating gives CASSATVLLNTEAFF.

The DNA for the CDR3 is TGTGCCAGCAGCTTCCGGATAGCGGGAGAAGATACGCAGTATTTT. This encodes CASSFRIAGEDTQYF. The rearrangement links TRBV3-1 (or the pseudogene TRBV3-2) to TRBJ2-3; 9 bases agree with TRBD2. The CDR3 is made up of 15 amino acids. Per the germline V gene, CDR1 is LGHDT and CDR2 is YNNKEL (reference sequence). Unmatched junction bases numbered 8, after V lost 5 bases and J lost 5 bases.

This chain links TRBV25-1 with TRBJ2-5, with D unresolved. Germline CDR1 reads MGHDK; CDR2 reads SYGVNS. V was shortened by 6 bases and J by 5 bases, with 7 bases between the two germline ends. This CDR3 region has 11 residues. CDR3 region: CASSYLETQYF. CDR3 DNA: TGTGCCAGCAGCTACCTGGAGACCCAGTACTTC. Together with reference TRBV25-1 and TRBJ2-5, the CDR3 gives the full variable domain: EADIYQTPRYLVIGTGKKITLECSQTMGHDKMYWYQQDPGMELHLIHYSYGVNSTEKGDLSSESTVSRIRTEHFPLTLESARPSHTSQYLCASSYLETQYFGPGTRLLVL.

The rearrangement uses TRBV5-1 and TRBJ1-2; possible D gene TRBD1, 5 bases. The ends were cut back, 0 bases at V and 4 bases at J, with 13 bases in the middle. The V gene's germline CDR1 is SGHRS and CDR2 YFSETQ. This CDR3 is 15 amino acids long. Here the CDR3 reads CASSLGQTRGYGYTF. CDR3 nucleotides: TGCGCCAGCAGCTTGGGACAGACTAGGGGCTATGGCTACACCTTC.

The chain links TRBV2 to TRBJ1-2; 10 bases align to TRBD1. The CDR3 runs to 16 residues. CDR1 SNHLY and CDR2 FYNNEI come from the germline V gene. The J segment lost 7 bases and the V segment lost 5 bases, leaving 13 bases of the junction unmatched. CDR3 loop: CASSIIGQTGGPGYTF. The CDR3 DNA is TGTGCCAGCAGTATAATCGGACAGACAGGGGGCCCTGGCTACACCTTC. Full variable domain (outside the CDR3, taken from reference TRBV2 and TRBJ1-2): EPEVTQTPSHQVTQMGQEVILRCVPISNHLYFYWYRQILGQKVEFLVSFYNNEISEKSEIFDDQFSVERPDGSNFTLKIRSTKLEDSAMYFCASSIIGQTGGPGYTFGSGTRLTVV.

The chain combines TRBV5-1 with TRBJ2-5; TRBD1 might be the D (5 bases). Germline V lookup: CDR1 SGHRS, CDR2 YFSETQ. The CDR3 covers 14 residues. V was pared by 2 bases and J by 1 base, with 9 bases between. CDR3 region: CASSFTGLQETQYF. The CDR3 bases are TGCGCCAGCAGCTTTACAGGTCTCCAAGAGACCCAGTACTTC.

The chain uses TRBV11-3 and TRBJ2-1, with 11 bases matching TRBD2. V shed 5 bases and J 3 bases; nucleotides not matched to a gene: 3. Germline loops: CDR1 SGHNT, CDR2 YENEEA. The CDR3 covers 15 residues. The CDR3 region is CASSHGLAGYNEQFF. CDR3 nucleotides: TGTGCCAGCAGCCATGGACTAGCGGGCTACAATGAGCAGTTCTTC.

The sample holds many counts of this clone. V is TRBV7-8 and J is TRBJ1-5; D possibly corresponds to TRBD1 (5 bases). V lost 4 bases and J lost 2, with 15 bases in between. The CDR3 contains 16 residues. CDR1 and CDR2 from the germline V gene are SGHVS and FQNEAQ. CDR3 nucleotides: TGTGCCAGCAGCTCCCGGGGGGGATTTGGCAATCAGCCCCAGCATTTT. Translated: CASSSRGGFGNQPQHF. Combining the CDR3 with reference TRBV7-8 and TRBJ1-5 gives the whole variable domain GAGVSQSPRYKVAKRGQDVALRCDPISGHVSLFWYQQALGQGPEFLTYFQNEAQLDKSGLPSDRFFAERPEGSVSTLKIQRTQQEDSAVYLCASSSRGGFGNQPQHFGDGTRLSIL.

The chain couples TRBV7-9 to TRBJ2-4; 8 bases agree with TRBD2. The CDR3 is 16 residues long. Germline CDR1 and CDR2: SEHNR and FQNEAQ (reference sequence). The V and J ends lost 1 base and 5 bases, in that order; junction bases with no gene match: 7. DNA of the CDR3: TGTGCCAGCAGCTTAGGCGGGGGACTAGTACAAAACATTCAGTACTTC. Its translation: CASSLGGGLVQNIQYF.

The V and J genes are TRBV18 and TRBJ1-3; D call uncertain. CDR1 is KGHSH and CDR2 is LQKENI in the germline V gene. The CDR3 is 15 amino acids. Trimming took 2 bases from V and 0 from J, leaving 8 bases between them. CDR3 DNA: TGTGCCAGCTCACCAGGAGTTCTCTCTGGAAACACCATATATTTT. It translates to CASSPGVLSGNTIYF.

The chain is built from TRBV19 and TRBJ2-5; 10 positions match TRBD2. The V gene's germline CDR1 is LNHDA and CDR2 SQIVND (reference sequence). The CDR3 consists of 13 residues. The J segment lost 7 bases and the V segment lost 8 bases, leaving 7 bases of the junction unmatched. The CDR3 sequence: CASSSGSGGTQYF. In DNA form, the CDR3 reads TGTGCCAGTTCTAGCGGGAGCGGGGGGACCCAGTACTTC.